Detailed here is one TCR beta chain. This clonotype occurred many times. Its target antigen remains unknown. There are no base qualities to consult, and no much larger clone falls within one base. This entry comes from a study of molecular identifiers for immune sequencing clone quantification listed by TCRdb under 2018. About the investigation overall: For a replicate experiment, the RNA from either around 20,000 or 100,000 naive CD8 T cells was divided into five aliquots, and four of those aliquots went on to sequencing. CD8 T cells were used in a methods study to benchmark molecular-identifier clustering-based TCR repertoire sequencing (MIDCIRS) and TCR RNA copy counting. Points the paper makes about the study in general: Highly expanded clone sizes could be underestimated because identical TCR molecules may share a barcode. In CMV-specific effector cells, over 97% of molecules were held by clones above 20 RNA copies, whereas under 1% of molecules were held by such clones in naive cells. When barcode sub-clustering was omitted, TCR diversity was inflated by chimeric consensus sequences, with chimeras reaching as high as 47%. Even against a background of 850,000 to 1,000,000 naive CD8 T cells, spiked-in Jurkat TCR RNA amounting to a single cell's worth was reported to be detectable. Naive libraries contained spiked-in Jurkat TCR RNA (approximately 10 copies' worth), which is not part of the donor repertoire. Modeling gave roughly 3 recovered TCR RNA copies per cell versus around 9.9 by digital PCR, implying about 30% capture efficiency.

To prepare the library, PCR was applied. TCRdb lists the instrument as NextSeq 500. Preparation of bulk TCR libraries followed a previously described approach, with the TCR primers listed in Table S5. Purification of total RNA was performed with the Qiagen AllPrep DNA/RNA kit. Reads from multiple sequencing runs of the same library were pooled before analysis. The source study handled its data this way. Only reads with exact TCR constant sequence were kept, trimmed to 150 nt, and grouped by their 12-nt molecular barcodes. Reads within each barcode group were sub-clustered using a 15% Levenshtein threshold, and quality-weighted consensus sequences were constructed for each RNA molecule. Non-functional sequences were filtered out, along with any lower-count sequence sitting one edit away from another sequence. Based on fitting two negative binomial distributions, any barcode sub-cluster with under 20% of the maximum read count was discarded. TCRdb handled the public reads itself, with Q25 trimming in fastp and clone calling in MiXCR, and kept productive beta chains. Identical CDR3 protein sequences are pooled into one entry, listed with their most common genes and DNA. The V and J calls were determined by TCRdb, not by the authors. Recorded for this sample are approximately 680,000 distinct CDR3 sequences; about 25% of them occurred a single time. The top ten clonotypes cover about 0.8% of the sample.

Naive CD8 T cell libraries were made from around 18,000 to 910,000 sorted cells using 10%, 30% or 50% of purified RNA. On a BD FACSAria II, naive CD8 T cells were FACS-sorted as CD8+CD4-CCR7+CD45RA+ and collected into RLT Plus buffer. Detection sensitivity was tested by spiking Jurkat RNA equal to roughly ten TCR copies' worth into samples containing roughly 17,000-1,100,000 naive CD8 T cells. Enrichment of CD8 T cells was done with RosetteSep CD8+ T Cell Enrichment Cocktail plus Ficoll-Paque, and ACK red cell lysis came afterward. Material for sequencing was naive CD8+ T cells from blood, with Jurkat cell RNA spiked in. The sample's cell subset or site label, decoded: FACS-sorted CD8+CD4-CCR7+CD45RA+ naive T cells. The TCR was taken from a human donor in good health. Some libraries in this study had Jurkat cell RNA spiked in.

The CDR3 loop reads CASSYGSKVLTF. At the DNA level, the sequence is TGTGCCAGCAGTTACGGGTCAAAAGTCCTGACTTTC. Recombination joined TRBV6-2 or TRBV6-3 with TRBJ2-6, with the D segment identity uncertain. V and J lose 2 bases and 13 bases, and a span of 9 bases separates them. Its CDR3 holds 12 amino acids, cysteine through phenylalanine. CDR3 DNA only is kept here, 36 bases in frame from base 1. Per the germline V gene, MNHEY is the CDR1 and SVGEGT is the CDR2.